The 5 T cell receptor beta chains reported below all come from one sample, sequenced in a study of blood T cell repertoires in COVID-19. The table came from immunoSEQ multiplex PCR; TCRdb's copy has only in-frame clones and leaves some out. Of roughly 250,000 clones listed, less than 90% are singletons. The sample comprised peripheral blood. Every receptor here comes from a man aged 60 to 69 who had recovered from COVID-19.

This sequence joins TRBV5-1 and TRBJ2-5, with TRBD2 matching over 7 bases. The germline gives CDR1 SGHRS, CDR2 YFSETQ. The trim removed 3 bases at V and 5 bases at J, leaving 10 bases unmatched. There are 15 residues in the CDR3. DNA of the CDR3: TGCGCCAGCAGCTCCGGGGGGAGGTTAAGTGAGACCCAGTACTTC. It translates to CASSSGGRLSETQYF.

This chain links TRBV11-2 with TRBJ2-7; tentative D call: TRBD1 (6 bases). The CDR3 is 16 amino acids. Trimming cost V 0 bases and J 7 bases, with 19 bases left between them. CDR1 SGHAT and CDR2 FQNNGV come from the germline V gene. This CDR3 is CASSLEGSTGYGEQYF. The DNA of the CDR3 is TGTGCCAGCAGCTTAGAGGGGAGCACAGGGTATGGGGAGCAGTACTTC.

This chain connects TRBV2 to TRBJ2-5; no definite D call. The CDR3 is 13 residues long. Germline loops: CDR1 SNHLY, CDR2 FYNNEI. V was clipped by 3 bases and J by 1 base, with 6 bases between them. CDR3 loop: CASSDPGQETQYF. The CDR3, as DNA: TGTGCCAGCAGTGATCCGGGCCAAGAGACCCAGTACTTC.

The CDR3 nucleotides are TGTGCCAGCAGCTACAGGGCAAAGACCCAGTACTTC. As protein: CASSYRAKTQYF. The chain recombines TRBV7-2 with TRBJ2-5, with a tentative D call TRBD1 (6 bases). From germline, CDR1 is SGHTA and CDR2 FQGNSA. This CDR3 has 12 residues. The V end lost 4 bases, the J end lost 6 bases, and 9 bases lay between the germline ends.

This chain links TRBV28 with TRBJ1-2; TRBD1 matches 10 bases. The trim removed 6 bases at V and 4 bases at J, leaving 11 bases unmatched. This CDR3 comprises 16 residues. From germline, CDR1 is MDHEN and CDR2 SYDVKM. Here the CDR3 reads CASRATGQGDGYGYTF. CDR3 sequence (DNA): TGTGCCAGCAGGGCAACCGGACAGGGGGATGGCTATGGCTACACCTTC.